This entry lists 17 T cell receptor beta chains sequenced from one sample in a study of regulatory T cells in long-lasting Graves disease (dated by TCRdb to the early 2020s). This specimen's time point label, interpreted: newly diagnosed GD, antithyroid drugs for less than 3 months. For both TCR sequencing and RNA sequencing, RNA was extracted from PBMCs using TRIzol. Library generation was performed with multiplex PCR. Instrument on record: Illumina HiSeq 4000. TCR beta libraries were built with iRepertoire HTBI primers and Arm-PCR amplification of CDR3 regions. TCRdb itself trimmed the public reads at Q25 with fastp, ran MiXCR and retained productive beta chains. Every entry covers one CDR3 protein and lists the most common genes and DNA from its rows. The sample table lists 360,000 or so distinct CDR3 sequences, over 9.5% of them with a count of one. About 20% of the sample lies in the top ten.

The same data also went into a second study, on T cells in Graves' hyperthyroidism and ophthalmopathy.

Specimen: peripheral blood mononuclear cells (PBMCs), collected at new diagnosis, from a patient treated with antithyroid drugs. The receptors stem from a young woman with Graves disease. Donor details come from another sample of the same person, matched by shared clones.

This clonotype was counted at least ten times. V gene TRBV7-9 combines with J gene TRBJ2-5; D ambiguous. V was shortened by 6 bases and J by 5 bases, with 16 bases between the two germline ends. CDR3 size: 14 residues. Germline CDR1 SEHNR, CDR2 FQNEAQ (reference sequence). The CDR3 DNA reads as TGTGCCAGCAGTTTCTTTACCGCTTTTGAGACCCAGTACTTC. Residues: CASSFFTAFETQYF.

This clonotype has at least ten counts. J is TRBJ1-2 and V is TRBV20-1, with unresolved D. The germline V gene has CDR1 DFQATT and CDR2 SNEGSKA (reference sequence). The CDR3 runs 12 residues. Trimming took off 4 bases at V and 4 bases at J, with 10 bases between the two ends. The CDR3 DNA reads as TGCAGTGCTACCCCAGGATTCTATGGCTACACCTTC. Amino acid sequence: CSATPGFYGYTF.

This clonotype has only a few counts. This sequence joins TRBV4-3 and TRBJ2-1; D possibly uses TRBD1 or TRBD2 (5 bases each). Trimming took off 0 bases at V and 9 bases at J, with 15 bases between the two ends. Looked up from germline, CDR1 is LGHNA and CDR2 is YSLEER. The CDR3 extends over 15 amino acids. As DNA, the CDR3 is TGCGCCAGCAGCCAAGATTTGGGGTCAGGGAGTGAGCAGTTCTTC. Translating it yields CASSQDLGSGSEQFF.

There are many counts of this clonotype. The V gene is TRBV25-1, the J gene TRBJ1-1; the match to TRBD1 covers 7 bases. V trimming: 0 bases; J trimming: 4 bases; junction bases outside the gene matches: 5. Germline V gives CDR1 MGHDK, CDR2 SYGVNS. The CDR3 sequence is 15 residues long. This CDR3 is CASSEYGYRGTEAFF. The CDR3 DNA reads TGTGCCAGCAGTGAATATGGCTACAGGGGCACTGAAGCTTTCTTT.

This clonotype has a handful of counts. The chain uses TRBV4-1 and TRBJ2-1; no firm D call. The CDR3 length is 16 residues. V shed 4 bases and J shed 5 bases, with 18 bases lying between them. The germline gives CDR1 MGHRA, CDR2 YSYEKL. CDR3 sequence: CASSPSLLPRDNEQFF. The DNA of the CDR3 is TGCGCCAGCAGCCCCAGTCTATTACCCCGAGACAATGAGCAGTTCTTC.

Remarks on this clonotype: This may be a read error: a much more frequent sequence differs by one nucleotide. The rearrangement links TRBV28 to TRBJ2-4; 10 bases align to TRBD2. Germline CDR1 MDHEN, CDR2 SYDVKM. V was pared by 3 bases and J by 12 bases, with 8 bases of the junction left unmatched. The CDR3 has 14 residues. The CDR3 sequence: CASSFLAGESTQYF. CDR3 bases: TGTGCCAGCAGTTTTCTAGCGGGAGAGAGCACTCAGTACTTC.

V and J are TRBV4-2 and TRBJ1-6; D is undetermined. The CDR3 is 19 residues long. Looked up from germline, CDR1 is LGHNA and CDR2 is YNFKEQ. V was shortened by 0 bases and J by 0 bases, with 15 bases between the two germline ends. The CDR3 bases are TGTGCCAGCAGCCAAGATTATAGCATCGCGAGCTCCTATAATTCACCCCTCCACTTT. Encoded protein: CASSQDYSIASSYNSPLHF.

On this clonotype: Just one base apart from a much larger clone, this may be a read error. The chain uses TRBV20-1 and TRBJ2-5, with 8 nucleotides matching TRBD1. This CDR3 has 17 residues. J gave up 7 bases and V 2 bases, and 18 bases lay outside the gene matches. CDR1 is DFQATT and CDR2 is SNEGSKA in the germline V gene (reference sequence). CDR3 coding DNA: TGCAGTGCTAGAATCGACAGGGGCGGACGAACTAAAGGGACCCAGTACTTC. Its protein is CSARIDRGGRTKGTQYF.

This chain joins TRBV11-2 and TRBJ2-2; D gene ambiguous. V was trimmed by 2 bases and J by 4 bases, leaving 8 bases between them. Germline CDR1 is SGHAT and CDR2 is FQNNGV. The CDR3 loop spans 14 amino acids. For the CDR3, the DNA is TGTGCCAGCAGCTTATTTTCCAGCACCGGGGAGCTGTTTTTT. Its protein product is CASSLFSSTGELFF. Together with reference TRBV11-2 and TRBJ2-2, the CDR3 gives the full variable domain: EAGVAQSPRYKIIEKRQSVAFWCNPISGHATLYWYQQILGQGPKLLIQFQNNGVVDDSQLPKDRFSAERLKGVDSTLKIQPAKLEDSAVYLCASSLFSSTGELFFGEGSRLTVL.

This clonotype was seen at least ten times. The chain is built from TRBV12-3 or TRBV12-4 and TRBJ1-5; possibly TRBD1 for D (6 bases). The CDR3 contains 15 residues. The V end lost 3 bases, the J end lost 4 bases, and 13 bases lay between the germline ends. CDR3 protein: CASSFETGGNQPQHF. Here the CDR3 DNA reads TGTGCCAGCAGTTTTGAGACAGGTGGGAATCAGCCCCAGCATTTT.

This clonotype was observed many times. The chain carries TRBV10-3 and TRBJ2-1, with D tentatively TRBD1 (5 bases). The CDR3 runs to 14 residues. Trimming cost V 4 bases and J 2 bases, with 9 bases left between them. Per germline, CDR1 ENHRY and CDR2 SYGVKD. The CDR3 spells CAISGGRAYNEQFF. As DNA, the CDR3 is TGTGCCATCAGTGGGGGCAGGGCCTACAATGAGCAGTTCTTC.

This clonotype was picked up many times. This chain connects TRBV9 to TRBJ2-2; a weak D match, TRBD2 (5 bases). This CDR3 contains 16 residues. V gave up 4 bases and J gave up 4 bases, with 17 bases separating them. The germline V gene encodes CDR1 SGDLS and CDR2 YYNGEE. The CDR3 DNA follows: TGTGCCAGCAGCTACACTGCAGCGGAAACCACCGGGGAGCTGTTTTTT. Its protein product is CASSYTAAETTGELFF.

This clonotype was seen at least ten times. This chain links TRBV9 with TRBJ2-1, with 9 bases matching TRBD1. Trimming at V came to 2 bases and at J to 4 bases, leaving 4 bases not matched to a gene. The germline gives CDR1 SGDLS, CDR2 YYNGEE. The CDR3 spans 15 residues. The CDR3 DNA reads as TGTGCCAGCAGCGTCGGGACAGGGCAATACAATGAGCAGTTCTTC. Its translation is CASSVGTGQYNEQFF. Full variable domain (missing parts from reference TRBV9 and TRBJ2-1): DSGVTQTPKHLITATGQRVTLRCSPRSGDLSVYWYQQSLDQGLQFLIQYYNGEERAKGNILERFSAQQFPDLHSELNLSSLELGDSALYFCASSVGTGQYNEQFFGPGTRLTVL.

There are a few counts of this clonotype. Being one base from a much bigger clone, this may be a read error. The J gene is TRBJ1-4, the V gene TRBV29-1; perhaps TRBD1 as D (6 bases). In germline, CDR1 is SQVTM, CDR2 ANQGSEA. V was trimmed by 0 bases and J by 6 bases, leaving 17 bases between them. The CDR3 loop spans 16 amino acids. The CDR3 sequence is CSVEDLGGGPDEKLFF. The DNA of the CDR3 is TGCAGCGTTGAAGATCTCGGGGGCGGCCCTGATGAAAAACTGTTTTTT.

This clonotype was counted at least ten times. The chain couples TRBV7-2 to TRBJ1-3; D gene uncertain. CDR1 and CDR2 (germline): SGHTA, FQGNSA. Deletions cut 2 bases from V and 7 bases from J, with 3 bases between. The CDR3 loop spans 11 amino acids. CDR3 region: CASSLMNTIYF. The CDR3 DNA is TGTGCCAGCAGCTTAATGAACACCATATATTTT. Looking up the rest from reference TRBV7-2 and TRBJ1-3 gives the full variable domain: GAGVSQSPSNKVTEKGKDVELRCDPISGHTALYWYRQSLGQGLEFLIYFQGNSAPDKSGLPSDRFSAERTGGSVSTLTIQRTQQEDSAVYLCASSLMNTIYFGEGSWLTVV.

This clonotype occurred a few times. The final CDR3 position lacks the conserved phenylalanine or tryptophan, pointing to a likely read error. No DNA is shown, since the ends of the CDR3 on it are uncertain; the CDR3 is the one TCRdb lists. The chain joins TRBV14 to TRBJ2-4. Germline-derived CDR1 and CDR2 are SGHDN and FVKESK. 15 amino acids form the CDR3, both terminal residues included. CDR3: CASSQDEHAKSTSAL.

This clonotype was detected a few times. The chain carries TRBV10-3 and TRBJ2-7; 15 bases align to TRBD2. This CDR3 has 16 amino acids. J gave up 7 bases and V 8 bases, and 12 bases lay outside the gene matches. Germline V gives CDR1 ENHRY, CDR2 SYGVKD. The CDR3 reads CAIGPGLAGGPGEQYV. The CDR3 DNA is TGTGCCATCGGCCCCGGACTAGCGGGGGGGCCAGGAGAGCAGTACGTC.